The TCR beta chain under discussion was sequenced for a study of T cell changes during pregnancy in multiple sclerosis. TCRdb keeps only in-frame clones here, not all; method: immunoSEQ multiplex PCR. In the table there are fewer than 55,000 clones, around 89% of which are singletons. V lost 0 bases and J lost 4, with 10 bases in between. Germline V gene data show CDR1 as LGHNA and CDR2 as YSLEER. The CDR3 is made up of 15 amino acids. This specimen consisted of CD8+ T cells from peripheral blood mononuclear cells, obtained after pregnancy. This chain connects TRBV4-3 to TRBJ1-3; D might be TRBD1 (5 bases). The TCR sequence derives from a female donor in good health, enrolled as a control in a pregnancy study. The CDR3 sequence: CASSQDRAGGNTIYF. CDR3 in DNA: TGCGCCAGCAGCCAAGATAGGGCAGGGGGAAACACCATATATTTT.